The T cell receptor (beta chain) under discussion was sequenced for a study of CD8 T cells in Susac syndrome. Sequencing of TCR beta covered CD8+ and CD4+ T cells obtained from blood. TEMRA cells were FACS-enriched, and CD8+ and CD4+ T cells were isolated negatively. It was with random hexamers that about 0.45 to 1 ug RNA was reverse transcribed. An immunoSEQ multiplex PCR amplified TCR beta CDR3 over 54 Vbeta and 13 Jbeta. TCRdb re-called the immunoSEQ multiplex PCR reads through MiXCR, storing one row per CDR3 protein. The sample lists about 60,000 distinct CDR3 sequences; about 92% were seen once. The sample was CD8+ T cells from PBMCs. The clonotype comes from a human donor in good health.

The CDR3 DNA reads TGCAGCATGACAGGACAGGGCCTCTACACAGATACGCAGTATTTT. Translated, it gives CSMTGQGLYTDTQYF. This chain uses TRBV29-1 with TRBJ2-3; 8 nucleotides line up with TRBD1. The CDR3 has 15 residues. Germline-derived CDR1 and CDR2 are SQVTM and ANQGSEA. Trimming took 8 bases from V and 2 from J; bases not matched to a gene: 12.